This record concerns one TCR beta chain sequence. This sample is drawn from a study of blood T cell repertoires in COVID-19. The repertoire was sequenced with immunoSEQ multiplex PCR; TCRdb's copy has only in-frame clones and lacks some. Of 120,000 to 150,000 clones in the sample, around nine tenths were seen once. Germline V gene data show CDR1 as PRHDT and CDR2 as FYEKMQ (reference sequence). The junction had 10 bases not matched to a gene; V was cut back by 4 bases and J by 2 bases. CDR3 length: 16 residues. What was sequenced was peripheral blood. This chain connects TRBV13 to TRBJ2-5; TRBD2 agrees at 7 bases. This sequence originates from a human donor in a cohort sampled during active COVID-19. DNA of the CDR3: TGTGCCAGCAGCTCCAACCGGGACTACCAGCAAGAGACCCAGTACTTC. It specifies CASSSNRDYQQETQYF.